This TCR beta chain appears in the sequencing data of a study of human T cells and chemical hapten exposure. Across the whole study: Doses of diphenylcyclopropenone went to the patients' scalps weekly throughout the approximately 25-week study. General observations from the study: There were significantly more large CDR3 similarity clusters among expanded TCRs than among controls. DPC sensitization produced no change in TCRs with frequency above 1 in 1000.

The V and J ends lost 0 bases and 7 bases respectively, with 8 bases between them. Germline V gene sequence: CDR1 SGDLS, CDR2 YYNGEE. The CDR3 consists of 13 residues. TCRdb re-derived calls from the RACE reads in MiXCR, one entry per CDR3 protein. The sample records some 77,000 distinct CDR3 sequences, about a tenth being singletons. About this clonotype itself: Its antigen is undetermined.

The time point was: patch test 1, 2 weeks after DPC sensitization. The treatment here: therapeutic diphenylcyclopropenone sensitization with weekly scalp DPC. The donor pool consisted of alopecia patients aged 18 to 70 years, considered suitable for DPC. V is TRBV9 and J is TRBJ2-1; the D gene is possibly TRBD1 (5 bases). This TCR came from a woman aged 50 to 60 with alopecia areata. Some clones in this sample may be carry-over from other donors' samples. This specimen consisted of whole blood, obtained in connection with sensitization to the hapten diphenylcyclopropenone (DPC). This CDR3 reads CASSVANRNEQFF. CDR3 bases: TGTGCCAGCAGCGTAGCTAACAGGAATGAGCAGTTCTTC.